What follows is one TCR beta chain and its context. V was pared by 7 bases and J by 0 bases, with 6 bases between. CDR3 length: 12 residues. Germline CDR1 reads MNHEY; CDR2 reads SMNVEV (reference sequence). This specimen belongs to a study of T cell responses to AZD1222 COVID-19 vaccine. TCRdb's copy holds only in-frame clones and misses some; the assay was immunoSEQ multiplex PCR. Of 150,000 or so clones in the sample, roughly 94% were seen once. This TCR derives from an adult in good health. The chain joins TRBV27 to TRBJ1-1; D is undetermined. Sequences were derived from peripheral blood, sampled on day 0 of AZD1222 vaccination. The CDR3 DNA sequence: TGTGCCAGCAAGACGGTGAACACTGAAGCTTTCTTT. Translating gives CASKTVNTEAFF.